A selection of T cell receptor beta chains follows, all from one sample in a study of human T cells and chemical hapten exposure. One entry per CDR3 protein, called by TCRdb with MiXCR from the RACE reads. The sample lists over 130,000 distinct CDR3 sequences; roughly 12% were seen once. The sample here was whole blood, taken in connection with sensitization to the hapten diphenylcyclopropenone (DPC). Receptors were obtained from a woman between 50 and 59 years old with alopecia areata. Some clones in this sample may be carry-over from other donors' samples. Each CDR3 is given with its conserved first and last residue. A D gene is named only where the DNA matches it firmly. The size field is filled for only some rows; it gives once, few, many or a size class.

j_call: TRBJ2-1
v_call: TRBV12-3/TRBV12-4
d_call: TRBD2
clone_size: few
cdr3_aa: CASSFRLAGSYNEQFF
cdr3_nt: TGTGCCAGCAGTTTCCGGCTAGCGGGCTCCTACAATGAGCAGTTCTTC

j_call: TRBJ2-2
v_call: TRBV7-3
d_call: .
clone_size: .
cdr3_aa: CASSFRSGELFF
cdr3_nt: TGTGCCAGCAGCTTCCGGAGCGGGGAGCTGTTTTTT

j_call: TRBJ2-3
v_call: TRBV12-3/TRBV12-4
d_call: .
clone_size: many
cdr3_aa: CASSLNRDTQYF
cdr3_nt: TGTGCCAGCAGTTTAAACAGAGATACGCAGTATTTT

j_call: TRBJ2-6
v_call: TRBV19
d_call: .
clone_size: few
cdr3_aa: CASSITNSGANVLTF
cdr3_nt: TGTGCCAGTAGTATAACGAACTCTGGGGCCAACGTCCTGACTTTC

j_call: TRBJ2-2
v_call: TRBV6-4
d_call: TRBD1
clone_size: .
cdr3_aa: CASSGGTDTGELFF
cdr3_nt: TGTGCCAGCAGTGGGGGGACAGACACCGGGGAGCTGTTTTTT

j_call: TRBJ2-7
v_call: TRBV20-1
d_call: .
clone_size: many
cdr3_aa: CSASSPWSDSYEQYF
cdr3_nt: TGCAGTGCTTCCTCCCCGTGGAGCGACTCCTACGAGCAGTACTTC

j_call: TRBJ1-1
v_call: TRBV18
d_call: .
clone_size: .
cdr3_aa: CASSAGQLNTEAFF
cdr3_nt: TGTGCCAGCTCAGCTGGACAGTTGAACACTGAAGCTTTCTTT

j_call: TRBJ2-7
v_call: TRBV24-1
d_call: TRBD1
clone_size: many
cdr3_aa: CATATPGGEQYF
cdr3_nt: TGTGCCACCGCCACTCCAGGGGGCGAGCAGTACTTC

j_call: TRBJ1-5
v_call: TRBV6-5
d_call: .
clone_size: .
cdr3_aa: CASSTLSGSSNQPQHF
cdr3_nt: TGTGCCAGCAGTACCCTATCTGGGTCGAGCAATCAGCCCCAGCATTTT

j_call: TRBJ2-1
v_call: TRBV12-3/TRBV12-4
d_call: TRBD2
clone_size: .
cdr3_aa: CASRPSGTSGAYLEQFF
cdr3_nt: TGTGCCAGCAGGCCCTCCGGGACTAGCGGGGCTTACCTTGAGCAGTTCTTC

j_call: TRBJ2-5
v_call: TRBV7-9
d_call: TRBD1
clone_size: .
cdr3_aa: CASSLGGTGPRVWTQYF
cdr3_nt: TGTGCCAGCAGCTTAGGCGGGACAGGGCCCCGAGTTTGGACCCAGTACTTC

j_call: TRBJ2-2
v_call: TRBV18
d_call: .
clone_size: few
cdr3_aa: CASSPPLVGTTGELFF
cdr3_nt: TGTGCCAGCTCACCACCTTTGGTGGGCACCACCGGGGAGCTGTTTTTT

j_call: TRBJ1-4
v_call: TRBV3-1
d_call: .
clone_size: .
cdr3_aa: CASSRTEKNEKLFF
cdr3_nt: TGTGCCAGCAGCCGGACAGAGAAAAATGAAAAACTGTTTTTT

j_call: TRBJ2-7
v_call: TRBV11-2
d_call: .
clone_size: .
cdr3_aa: CASSPRTRYGEQYF
cdr3_nt: TGTGCCAGCAGCCCCCGGACGAGGTACGGCGAGCAGTACTTC

j_call: TRBJ2-1
v_call: TRBV29-1
d_call: .
clone_size: few
cdr3_aa: CSVANPGSVNEQFF
cdr3_nt: TGCAGCGTTGCCAATCCGGGCTCAGTCAATGAGCAGTTCTTC

j_call: TRBJ1-1
v_call: TRBV20-1
d_call: .
clone_size: few
cdr3_aa: CSAQEGGLNTEAFF
cdr3_nt: TGCAGTGCCCAAGAGGGGGGGCTGAACACTGAAGCTTTCTTT

j_call: TRBJ2-7
v_call: TRBV7-2
d_call: TRBD1
clone_size: few
cdr3_aa: CASSLARGRFNEQYF
cdr3_nt: TGTGCCAGCAGCTTGGCCAGGGGGCGCTTCAACGAGCAGTACTTC

j_call: TRBJ1-5
v_call: TRBV20-1
d_call: .
clone_size: many
cdr3_aa: CSASLTTGLNQPQHF
cdr3_nt: TGCAGTGCTAGCCTAACTACAGGGCTCAATCAGCCCCAGCATTTT

j_call: TRBJ2-1
v_call: TRBV2
d_call: TRBD2
clone_size: few
cdr3_aa: CASSRGLAGGYYNEQFF
cdr3_nt: TGTGCCAGCAGCCGGGGACTAGCGGGAGGGTACTACAATGAGCAGTTCTTC

j_call: TRBJ2-7
v_call: TRBV9
d_call: .
clone_size: .
cdr3_aa: CASSVVPSSYEQYF
cdr3_nt: TGTGCCAGCAGCGTAGTCCCGAGCTCCTACGAGCAGTACTTC

j_call: TRBJ1-1
v_call: TRBV12-3/TRBV12-4
d_call: .
clone_size: many
cdr3_aa: CASSPSMNTEAFF
cdr3_nt: TGTGCCAGCAGTCCTTCCATGAACACTGAAGCTTTCTTT

j_call: TRBJ2-5
v_call: TRBV7-2
d_call: TRBD2
clone_size: many
cdr3_aa: CASSSGLAGVGETQYF
cdr3_nt: TGTGCCAGCAGCTCAGGACTAGCGGGAGTAGGCGAGACCCAGTACTTC

j_call: TRBJ2-7
v_call: TRBV10-3
d_call: .
clone_size: many
cdr3_aa: CAISDSLGVGSYEQYF
cdr3_nt: TGTGCCATCAGTGATAGTCTTGGGGTCGGCTCCTACGAGCAGTACTTC

j_call: TRBJ2-3
v_call: TRBV7-2
d_call: .
clone_size: many
cdr3_aa: CASSSPRVTDTQYF
cdr3_nt: TGTGCCAGCAGCTCGCCCCGGGTCACAGATACGCAGTATTTT

j_call: TRBJ2-5
v_call: TRBV18
d_call: TRBD2
clone_size: .
cdr3_aa: CASSPGGGTQTQYF
cdr3_nt: TGTGCCAGCTCACCAGGCGGGGGGACGCAGACCCAGTACTTC

j_call: TRBJ2-1
v_call: TRBV28
d_call: TRBD2
clone_size: few
cdr3_aa: CASSLGGAGTYNEQFF
cdr3_nt: TGTGCCAGCAGTTTGGGAGGGGCGGGAACCTACAATGAGCAGTTCTTC

j_call: TRBJ2-7
v_call: TRBV7-6
d_call: TRBD2
clone_size: few
cdr3_aa: CASSPRTSGPYEQYF
cdr3_nt: TGTGCCAGCAGCCCCAGGACTAGCGGCCCCTACGAGCAGTACTTC

j_call: TRBJ2-4
v_call: TRBV29-1
d_call: .
clone_size: .
cdr3_aa: CSVHRGLAKNIQYF
cdr3_nt: TGCAGCGTTCATCGCGGGCTAGCCAAAAACATTCAGTACTTC

j_call: TRBJ2-7
v_call: TRBV19
d_call: .
clone_size: .
cdr3_aa: CASSMEGARDEQYF
cdr3_nt: TGTGCCAGTAGTATGGAGGGAGCTCGGGACGAGCAGTACTTC

j_call: TRBJ1-2
v_call: TRBV6-1
d_call: .
clone_size: few
cdr3_aa: CASSEGAGIDWDYGYTF
cdr3_nt: TGTGCCAGCAGTGAAGGGGCAGGGATAGATTGGGACTATGGCTACACCTTC

j_call: TRBJ1-5
v_call: TRBV5-1
d_call: .
clone_size: few
cdr3_aa: CASSPTDRLSNQPQHF
cdr3_nt: TGCGCCAGCAGCCCCACAGACAGGTTAAGCAATCAGCCCCAGCATTTT

j_call: TRBJ2-1
v_call: TRBV7-2
d_call: .
clone_size: many
cdr3_aa: CASSWGGTYNEQFF
cdr3_nt: TGTGCCAGCAGCTGGGGAGGAACCTACAATGAGCAGTTCTTC

j_call: TRBJ2-1
v_call: TRBV20-1
d_call: TRBD2
clone_size: few
cdr3_aa: CSARDPAGGPYLEQFF
cdr3_nt: TGCAGTGCTAGAGATCCTGCGGGAGGGCCCTATCTTGAGCAGTTCTTC

j_call: TRBJ2-5
v_call: TRBV20-1
d_call: TRBD1
clone_size: .
cdr3_aa: CSAREGRGLIETQYF
cdr3_nt: TGCAGTGCTAGAGAGGGCAGGGGGCTTATAGAGACCCAGTACTTC

j_call: TRBJ2-7
v_call: TRBV28
d_call: TRBD2
clone_size: many
cdr3_aa: CASSLGGSPLYEQYF
cdr3_nt: TGTGCCAGCAGTTTGGGCGGGAGTCCCCTCTACGAGCAGTACTTC

j_call: TRBJ1-3
v_call: TRBV7-2
d_call: .
clone_size: many
cdr3_aa: CASTSPGGSGNTIYF
cdr3_nt: TGTGCCAGCACCTCACCCGGGGGGTCTGGAAACACCATATATTTT

j_call: TRBJ2-7
v_call: TRBV3-1
d_call: .
clone_size: .
cdr3_aa: CASSQHYEQYF
cdr3_nt: TGTGCCAGCAGCCAACATTACGAGCAGTACTTC

j_call: TRBJ2-7
v_call: TRBV7-2
d_call: TRBD2
clone_size: many
cdr3_aa: CASSYAPAGSYEQYF
cdr3_nt: TGTGCCAGCAGCTACGCACCAGCGGGGTCCTACGAGCAGTACTTC

j_call: TRBJ2-5
v_call: TRBV29-1
d_call: .
clone_size: .
cdr3_aa: CSVDEGSYF
cdr3_nt: TGCAGCGTTGACGAGGGGTCGTACTTC

j_call: TRBJ2-1
v_call: TRBV12-3/TRBV12-4
d_call: TRBD2
clone_size: few
cdr3_aa: CASSPLAGVVYNEQFF
cdr3_nt: TGTGCCAGCAGTCCGCTAGCGGGAGTGGTCTACAATGAGCAGTTCTTC

j_call: TRBJ1-4
v_call: TRBV27
d_call: .
clone_size: many
cdr3_aa: CASSGANEKLFF
cdr3_nt: TGTGCCAGCAGTGGCGCTAATGAAAAACTGTTTTTT

j_call: TRBJ1-2
v_call: TRBV11-2
d_call: .
clone_size: few
cdr3_aa: CASSLGRVSGYTF
cdr3_nt: TGTGCCAGCAGCTTGGGAAGGGTATCTGGCTACACCTTC

j_call: TRBJ2-7
v_call: TRBV14
d_call: .
clone_size: .
cdr3_aa: CASSLGQRTTYEQYF
cdr3_nt: TGTGCCAGCAGCCTGGGGCAGCGGACTACCTACGAGCAGTACTTC

j_call: TRBJ1-5
v_call: TRBV6-4
d_call: .
clone_size: .
cdr3_aa: CASSDPYSNQPQHF
cdr3_nt: TGTGCCAGCAGTGACCCCTATAGCAATCAGCCCCAGCATTTT

j_call: TRBJ2-7
v_call: TRBV7-2
d_call: TRBD2
clone_size: few
cdr3_aa: CASSLDWEGYEQYF
cdr3_nt: TGTGCCAGCAGCTTAGATTGGGAGGGCTACGAGCAGTACTTC

j_call: TRBJ1-3
v_call: TRBV12-3/TRBV12-4
d_call: .
clone_size: many
cdr3_aa: CASSPGGVSGNTIYF
cdr3_nt: TGTGCCAGCAGTCCTGGGGGTGTCTCGGGAAACACCATATATTTT

j_call: TRBJ2-7
v_call: TRBV30
d_call: TRBD2
clone_size: .
cdr3_aa: CAWSDWTSGSPYEQYF
cdr3_nt: TGTGCCTGGAGCGATTGGACTAGCGGGAGCCCCTACGAGCAGTACTTC

j_call: TRBJ2-1
v_call: TRBV11-3
d_call: .
clone_size: many
cdr3_aa: CASSLDWGRNEQFF
cdr3_nt: TGTGCCAGCAGCTTAGATTGGGGCAGGAATGAGCAGTTCTTC

j_call: TRBJ1-6
v_call: TRBV3-1
d_call: .
clone_size: .
cdr3_aa: CASSLINSPLHF
cdr3_nt: TGTGCCAGCAGTCTCATTAATTCACCCCTCCACTTT

j_call: TRBJ2-2
v_call: TRBV27
d_call: .
clone_size: many
cdr3_aa: CASSFVQGNTGELFF
cdr3_nt: TGTGCCAGCAGTTTCGTACAGGGGAACACCGGGGAGCTGTTTTTT

j_call: TRBJ2-1
v_call: TRBV28
d_call: .
clone_size: many
cdr3_aa: CASSLKVNEQFF
cdr3_nt: TGTGCCAGCAGTTTAAAGGTCAATGAGCAGTTCTTC

j_call: TRBJ2-7
v_call: TRBV6-2/TRBV6-3
d_call: TRBD2
clone_size: .
cdr3_aa: CASTRRGGGTYEQYF
cdr3_nt: TGTGCCAGCACCCGCAGGGGCGGGGGGACCTACGAGCAGTACTTC

j_call: TRBJ2-7
v_call: TRBV6-2/TRBV6-3
d_call: TRBD1
clone_size: .
cdr3_aa: CASIRAGQGYEQYF
cdr3_nt: TGTGCCAGCATCAGGGCGGGACAGGGGTACGAGCAGTACTTC

j_call: TRBJ2-3
v_call: TRBV7-2
d_call: TRBD1
clone_size: many
cdr3_aa: CASSLVGTGGEFTDTQYF
cdr3_nt: TGTGCCAGCAGCTTAGTCGGGACAGGGGGCGAGTTCACAGATACGCAGTATTTT

j_call: TRBJ2-5
v_call: TRBV28
d_call: .
clone_size: few
cdr3_aa: CASSILRGEETQYF
cdr3_nt: TGTGCCAGCAGTATCCTCAGGGGGGAAGAGACCCAGTACTTC